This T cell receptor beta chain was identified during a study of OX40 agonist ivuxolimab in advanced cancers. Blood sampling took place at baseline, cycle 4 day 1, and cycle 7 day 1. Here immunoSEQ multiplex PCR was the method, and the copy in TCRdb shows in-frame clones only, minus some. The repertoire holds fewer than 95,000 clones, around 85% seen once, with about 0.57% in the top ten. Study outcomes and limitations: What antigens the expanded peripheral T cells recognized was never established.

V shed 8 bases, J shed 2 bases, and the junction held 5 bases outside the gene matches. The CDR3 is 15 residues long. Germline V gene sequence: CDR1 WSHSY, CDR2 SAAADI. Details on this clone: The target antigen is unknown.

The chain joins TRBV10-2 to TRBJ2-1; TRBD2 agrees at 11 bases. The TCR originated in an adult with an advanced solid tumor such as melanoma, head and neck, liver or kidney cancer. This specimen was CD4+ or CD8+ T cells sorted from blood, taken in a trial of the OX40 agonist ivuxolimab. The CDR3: CASGGTSGTYNEQFF. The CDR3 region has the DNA TGCGCCAGCGGCGGGACTAGCGGTACCTACAATGAGCAGTTCTTC.